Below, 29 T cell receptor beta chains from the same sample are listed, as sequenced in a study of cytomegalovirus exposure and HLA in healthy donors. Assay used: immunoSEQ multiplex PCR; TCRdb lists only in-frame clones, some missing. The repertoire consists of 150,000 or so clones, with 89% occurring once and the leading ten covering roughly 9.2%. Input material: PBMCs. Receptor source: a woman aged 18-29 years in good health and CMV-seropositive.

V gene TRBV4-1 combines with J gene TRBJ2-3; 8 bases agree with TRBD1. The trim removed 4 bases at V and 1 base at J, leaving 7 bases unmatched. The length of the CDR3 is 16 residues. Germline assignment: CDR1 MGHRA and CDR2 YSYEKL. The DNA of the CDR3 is TGCGCCAGCAGCCCCACAGGGGGGACGGGCACAGATACGCAGTATTTT. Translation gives CASSPTGGTGTDTQYF.

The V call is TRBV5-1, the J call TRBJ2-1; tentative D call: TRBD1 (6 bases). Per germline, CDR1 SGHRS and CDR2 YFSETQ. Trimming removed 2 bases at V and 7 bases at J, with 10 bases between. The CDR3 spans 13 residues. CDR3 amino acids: CASSLTGWNEQFF. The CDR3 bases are TGCGCCAGCAGCTTAACAGGGTGGAATGAGCAGTTCTTC.

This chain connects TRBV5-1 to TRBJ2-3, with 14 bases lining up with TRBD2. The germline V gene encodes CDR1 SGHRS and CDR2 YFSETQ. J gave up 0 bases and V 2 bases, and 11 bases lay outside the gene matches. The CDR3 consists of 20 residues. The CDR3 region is CASSLWTSGGPGVSTDTQYF. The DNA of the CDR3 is TGCGCCAGCAGCTTATGGACTAGCGGGGGGCCCGGGGTCAGCACAGATACGCAGTATTTT. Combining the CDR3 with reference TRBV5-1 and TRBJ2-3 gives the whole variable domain KAGVTQTPRYLIKTRGQQVTLSCSPISGHRSVSWYQQTPGQGLQFLFEYFSETQRNKGNFPGRFSGRQFSNSRSEMNVSTLELGDSALYLCASSLWTSGGPGVSTDTQYFGPGTRLTVL.

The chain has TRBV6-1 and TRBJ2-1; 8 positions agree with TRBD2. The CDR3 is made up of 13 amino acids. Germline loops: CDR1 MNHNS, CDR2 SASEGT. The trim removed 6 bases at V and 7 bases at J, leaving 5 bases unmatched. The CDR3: CASRAGGWNEQFF. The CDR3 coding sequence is TGTGCCAGCAGGGCGGGGGGTTGGAATGAGCAGTTCTTC.

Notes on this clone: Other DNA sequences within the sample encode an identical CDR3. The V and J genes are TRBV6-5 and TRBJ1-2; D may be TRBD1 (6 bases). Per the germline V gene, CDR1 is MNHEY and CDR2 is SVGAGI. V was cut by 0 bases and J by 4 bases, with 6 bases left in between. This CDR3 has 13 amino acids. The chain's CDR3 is CASSYSGGYGYTF. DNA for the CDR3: TGTGCCAGCAGTTACTCAGGGGGCTATGGCTACACCTTC.

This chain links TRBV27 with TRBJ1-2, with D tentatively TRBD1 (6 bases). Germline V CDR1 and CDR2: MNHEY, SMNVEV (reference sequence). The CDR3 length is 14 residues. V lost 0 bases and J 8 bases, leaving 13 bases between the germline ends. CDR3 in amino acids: CASSLSQGSGGYTF. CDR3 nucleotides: TGTGCCAGCAGTTTATCGCAGGGGTCGGGCGGCTACACCTTC.

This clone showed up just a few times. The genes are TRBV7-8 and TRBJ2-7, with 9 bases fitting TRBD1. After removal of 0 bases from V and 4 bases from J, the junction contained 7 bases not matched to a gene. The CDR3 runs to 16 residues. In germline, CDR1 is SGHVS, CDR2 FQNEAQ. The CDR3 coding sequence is TGTGCCAGCAGCTTAGCGGCCACAGGGGGCATGTACGAGCAGTACTTC. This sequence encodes CASSLAATGGMYEQYF. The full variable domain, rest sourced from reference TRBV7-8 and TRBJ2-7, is GAGVSQSPRYKVAKRGQDVALRCDPISGHVSLFWYQQALGQGPEFLTYFQNEAQLDKSGLPSDRFFAERPEGSVSTLKIQRTQQEDSAVYLCASSLAATGGMYEQYFGPGTRLTVT.

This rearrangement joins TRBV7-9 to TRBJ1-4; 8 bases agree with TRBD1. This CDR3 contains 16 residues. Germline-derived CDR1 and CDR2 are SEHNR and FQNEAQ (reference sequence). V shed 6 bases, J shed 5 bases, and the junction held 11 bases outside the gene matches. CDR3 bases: TGTGCCAGCAGGGGCCCCTGGACAGGGAGGAATGAAAAACTGTTTTTT. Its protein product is CASRGPWTGRNEKLFF.

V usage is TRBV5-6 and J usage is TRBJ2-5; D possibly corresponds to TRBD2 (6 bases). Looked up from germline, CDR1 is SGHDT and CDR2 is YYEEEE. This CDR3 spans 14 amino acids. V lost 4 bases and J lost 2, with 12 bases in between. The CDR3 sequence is CASSAGGYQETQYF. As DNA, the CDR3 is TGTGCCAGCAGCGCTGGGGGGTATCAAGAGACCCAGTACTTC.

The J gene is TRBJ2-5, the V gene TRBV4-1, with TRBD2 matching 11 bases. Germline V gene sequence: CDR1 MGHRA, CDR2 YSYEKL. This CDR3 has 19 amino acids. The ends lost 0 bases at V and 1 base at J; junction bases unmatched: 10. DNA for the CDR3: TGCGCCAGCAGCCAAGATACCCTAGCGGGGGGCCTATTCCAAGAGACCCAGTACTTC. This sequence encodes CASSQDTLAGGLFQETQYF.

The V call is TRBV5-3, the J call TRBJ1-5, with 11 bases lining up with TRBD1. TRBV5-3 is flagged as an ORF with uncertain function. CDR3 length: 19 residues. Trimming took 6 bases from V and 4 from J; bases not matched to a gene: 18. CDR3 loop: CARNSVGQGARAINQPQHF. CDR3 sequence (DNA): TGTGCCAGAAATTCGGTCGGACAGGGGGCGCGGGCCATTAATCAGCCCCAGCATTTT.

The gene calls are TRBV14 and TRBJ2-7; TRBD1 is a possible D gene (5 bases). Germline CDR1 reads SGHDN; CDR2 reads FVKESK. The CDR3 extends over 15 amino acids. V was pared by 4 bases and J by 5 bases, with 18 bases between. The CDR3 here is CASSRGHYSYHEQYF. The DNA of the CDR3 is TGTGCCAGCAGCCGGGGCCACTACAGTTACCACGAGCAGTACTTC.

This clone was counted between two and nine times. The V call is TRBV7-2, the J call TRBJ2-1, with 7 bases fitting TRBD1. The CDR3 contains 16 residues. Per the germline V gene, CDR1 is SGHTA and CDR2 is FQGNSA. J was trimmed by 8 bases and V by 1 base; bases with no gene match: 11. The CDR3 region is CASSLEFLTGWDEQFF. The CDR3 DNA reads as TGTGCCAGCAGCTTAGAGTTCCTGACAGGGTGGGATGAGCAGTTCTTC.

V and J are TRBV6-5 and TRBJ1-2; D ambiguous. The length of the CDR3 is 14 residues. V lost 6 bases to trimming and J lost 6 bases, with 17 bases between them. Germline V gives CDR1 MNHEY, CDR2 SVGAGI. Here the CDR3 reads CASSARGMSDGYTF. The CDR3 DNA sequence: TGTGCCAGCAGCGCAAGAGGGATGTCTGATGGCTACACCTTC.

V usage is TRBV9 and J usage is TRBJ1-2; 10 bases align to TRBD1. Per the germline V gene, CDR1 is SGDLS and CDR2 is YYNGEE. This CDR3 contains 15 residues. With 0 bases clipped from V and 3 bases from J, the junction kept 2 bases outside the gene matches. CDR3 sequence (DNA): TGTGCCAGCAGCGTAGGACAGGGGGCCGACTATGGCTACACCTTC. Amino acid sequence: CASSVGQGADYGYTF.

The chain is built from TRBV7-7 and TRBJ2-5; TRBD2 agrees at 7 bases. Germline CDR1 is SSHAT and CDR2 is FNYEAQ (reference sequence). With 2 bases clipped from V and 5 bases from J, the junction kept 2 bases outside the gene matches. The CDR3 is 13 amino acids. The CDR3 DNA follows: TGTGCCAGCAGCTTATACGGGGGGGAGACCCAGTACTTC. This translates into CASSLYGGETQYF. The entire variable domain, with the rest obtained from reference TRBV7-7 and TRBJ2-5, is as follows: GAGVSQSPRYKVTKRGQDVTLRCDPISSHATLYWYQQALGQGPEFLTYFNYEAQPDKSGLPSDRFSAERPEGSISTLTIQRTEQRDSAMYRCASSLYGGETQYFGPGTRLLVL.

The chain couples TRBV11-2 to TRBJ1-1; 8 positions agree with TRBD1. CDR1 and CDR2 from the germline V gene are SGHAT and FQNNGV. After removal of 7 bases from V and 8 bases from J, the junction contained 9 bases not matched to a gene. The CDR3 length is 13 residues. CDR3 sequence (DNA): TGTGCCAGCACCCCGTCAGGGGGCCCCGAAGCTTTCTTT. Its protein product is CASTPSGGPEAFF.

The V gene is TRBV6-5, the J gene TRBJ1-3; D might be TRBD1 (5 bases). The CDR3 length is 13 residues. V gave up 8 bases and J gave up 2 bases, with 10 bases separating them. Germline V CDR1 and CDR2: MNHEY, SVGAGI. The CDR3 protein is CASARAAGNTIYF. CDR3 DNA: TGTGCCAGCGCCAGGGCAGCTGGAAACACCATATATTTT.

CDR3 protein: CASNLQTGGDSPLHF. The CDR3, as DNA: TGTGCCAGCAACCTCCAGACAGGGGGTGATTCACCCCTCCACTTT. The chain carries TRBV28 and TRBJ1-6, with TRBD1 identical over 9 bases. This CDR3 is 15 amino acids long. The germline V gene encodes CDR1 MDHEN and CDR2 SYDVKM. The V segment lost 7 bases and the J segment 8 bases; nucleotides outside the gene matches: 9.

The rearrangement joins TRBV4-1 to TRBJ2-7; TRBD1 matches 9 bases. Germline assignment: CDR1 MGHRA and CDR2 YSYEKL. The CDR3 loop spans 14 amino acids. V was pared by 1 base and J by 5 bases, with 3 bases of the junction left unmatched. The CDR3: CASSQGRTGDEQYF. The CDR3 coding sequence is TGCGCCAGCAGCCAAGGTCGGACAGGGGACGAGCAGTACTTC.

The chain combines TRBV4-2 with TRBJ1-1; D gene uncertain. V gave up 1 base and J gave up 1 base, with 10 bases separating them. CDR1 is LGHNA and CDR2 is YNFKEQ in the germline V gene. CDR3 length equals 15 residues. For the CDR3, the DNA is TGTGCCAGCAGCCAAGTTCTCGCCGGGAACACTGAAGCTTTCTTT. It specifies CASSQVLAGNTEAFF.

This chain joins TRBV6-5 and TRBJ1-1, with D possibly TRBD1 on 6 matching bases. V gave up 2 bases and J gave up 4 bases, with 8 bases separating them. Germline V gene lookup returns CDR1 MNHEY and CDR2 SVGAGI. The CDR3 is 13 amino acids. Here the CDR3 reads CASSYGQITEAFF. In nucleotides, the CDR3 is TGTGCCAGCAGTTACGGACAGATCACTGAAGCTTTCTTT.

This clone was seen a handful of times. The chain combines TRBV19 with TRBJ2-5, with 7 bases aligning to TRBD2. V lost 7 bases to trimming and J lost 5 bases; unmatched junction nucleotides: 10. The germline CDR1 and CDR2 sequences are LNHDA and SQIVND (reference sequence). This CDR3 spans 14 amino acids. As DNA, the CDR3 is TGTGCCAGTAAGATGGGAGGGGCCATGGAGACCCAGTACTTC. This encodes CASKMGGAMETQYF.

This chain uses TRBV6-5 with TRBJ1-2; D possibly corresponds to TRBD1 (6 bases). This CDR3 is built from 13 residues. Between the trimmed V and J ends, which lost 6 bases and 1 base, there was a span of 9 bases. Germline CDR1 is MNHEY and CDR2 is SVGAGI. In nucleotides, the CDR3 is TGTGCCAGCAGCCAGGGGCTTAACTATGGCTACACCTTC. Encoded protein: CASSQGLNYGYTF.

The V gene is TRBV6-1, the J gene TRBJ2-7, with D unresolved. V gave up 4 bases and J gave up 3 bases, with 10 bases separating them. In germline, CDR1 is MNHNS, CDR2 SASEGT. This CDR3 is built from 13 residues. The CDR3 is CASSGPGVYEQYF. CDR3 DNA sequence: TGTGCCAGCAGTGGGCCAGGCGTCTACGAGCAGTACTTC.

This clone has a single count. CDR3: CASSLSWDSYEQYF. CDR3 in DNA: TGCGCCAGCAGCCTCTCATGGGACAGCTACGAGCAGTACTTC. The chain recombines TRBV4-3 with TRBJ2-7, with 7 bases fitting TRBD1. Germline trimming cut 4 bases from V and 3 bases from J; bases unmatched to any gene: 6. The germline V gene encodes CDR1 LGHNA and CDR2 YSLEER. The CDR3 sequence is 14 residues long.

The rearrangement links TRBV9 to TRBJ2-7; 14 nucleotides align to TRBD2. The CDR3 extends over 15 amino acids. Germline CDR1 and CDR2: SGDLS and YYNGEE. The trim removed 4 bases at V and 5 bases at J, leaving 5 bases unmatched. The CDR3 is CASSPGLAGVNEQYF. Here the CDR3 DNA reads TGTGCCAGCAGCCCGGGACTAGCGGGGGTGAACGAGCAGTACTTC.

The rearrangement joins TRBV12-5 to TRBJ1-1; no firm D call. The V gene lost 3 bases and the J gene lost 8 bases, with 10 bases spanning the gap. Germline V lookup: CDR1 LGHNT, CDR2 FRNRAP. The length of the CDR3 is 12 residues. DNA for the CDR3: TGTGCTAGTGGTTTTCCGGCCAGGGAAGCTTTCTTT. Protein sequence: CASGFPAREAFF.

CDR3 amino acids: CASSLAWEAKNIQYF. CDR3 nucleotides: TGTGCCAGCAGCTTAGCGTGGGAGGCCAAAAACATTCAGTACTTC. V gene TRBV7-9 combines with J gene TRBJ2-4; the D gene is possibly TRBD2 (5 bases). Trimming stripped 0 bases from V and 1 base from J, with 7 bases between. The CDR3 has 15 amino acids. Germline lookup yields CDR1 SEHNR and CDR2 FQNEAQ (reference sequence).